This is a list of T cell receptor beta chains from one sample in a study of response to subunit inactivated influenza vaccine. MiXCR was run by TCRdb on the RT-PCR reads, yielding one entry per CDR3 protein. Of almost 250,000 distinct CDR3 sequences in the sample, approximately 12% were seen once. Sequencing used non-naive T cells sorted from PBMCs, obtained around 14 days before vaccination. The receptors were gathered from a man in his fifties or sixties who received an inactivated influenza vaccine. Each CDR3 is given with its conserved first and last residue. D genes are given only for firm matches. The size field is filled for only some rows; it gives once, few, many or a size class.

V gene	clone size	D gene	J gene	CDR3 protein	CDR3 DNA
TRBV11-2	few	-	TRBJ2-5	CASSYSTSRETQYF	TGTGCCAGCTCCTACTCGACTAGTCGAGAGACCCAGTACTTC
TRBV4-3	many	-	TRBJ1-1	CASSQDQKEDTEAFF	TGCGCCAGCAGCCAAGATCAGAAGGAAGACACTGAAGCTTTCTTT
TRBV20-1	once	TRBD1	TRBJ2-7	CSATPTGQQGYEQYF	TGCAGTGCTACACCCACTGGCCAACAGGGGTACGAGCAGTACTTC
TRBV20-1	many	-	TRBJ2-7	CSARDTGEGVGYEQYF	TGCAGTGCTAGAGATACCGGAGAGGGAGTGGGTTACGAGCAGTACTTC
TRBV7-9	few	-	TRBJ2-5	CASSWVASYQETQYF	TGTGCCAGCAGCTGGGTAGCGTCATACCAAGAGACCCAGTACTTC
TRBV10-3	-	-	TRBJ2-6	CAISARQSSGFSGANVLTF	TGTGCCATCAGTGCCAGGCAGAGCTCTGGGTTCTCTGGGGCCAACGTCCTGACTTTC
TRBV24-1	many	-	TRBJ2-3	CATSDPDGWGPDTQYF	TGTGCCACCAGTGATCCCGACGGTTGGGGCCCAGATACGCAGTATTTT
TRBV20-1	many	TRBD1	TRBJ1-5	CSAVGQGALAGNQPQHF	TGCAGTGCCGTGGGACAGGGGGCCTTAGCTGGCAATCAGCCCCAGCATTTT
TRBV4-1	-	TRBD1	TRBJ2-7	CASSRPGQGGEQYF	TGCGCCAGCAGCCGACCGGGACAGGGCGGTGAGCAGTACTTC
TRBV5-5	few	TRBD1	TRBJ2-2	CASSEDRGTGELFF	TGTGCCAGCAGCGAGGACAGGGGTACCGGGGAGCTGTTTTTT
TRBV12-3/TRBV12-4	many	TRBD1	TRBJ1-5	CASSLGGTGSQPQHF	TGTGCCAGCAGTTTAGGCGGGACAGGGAGTCAGCCCCAGCATTTT
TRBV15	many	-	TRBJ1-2	CATSRASGAYGYTF	TGTGCCACCAGCAGAGCTTCAGGGGCCTATGGCTACACCTTC
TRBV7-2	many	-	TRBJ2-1	CASSSDLRIPYNEQFF	TGTGCCAGCAGCTCAGACCTTCGAATACCTTACAATGAGCAGTTCTTC
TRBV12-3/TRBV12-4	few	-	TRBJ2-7	CASNPGLASYEQYF	TGTGCCAGCAATCCGGGACTTGCATCATACGAGCAGTACTTC
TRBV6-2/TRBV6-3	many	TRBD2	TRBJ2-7	CASSYAPTIAGVLTYEQYF	TGTGCCAGCAGTTACGCGCCGACCATAGCGGGGGTCCTGACCTACGAGCAGTACTTC
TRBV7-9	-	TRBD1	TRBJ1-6	CASSLAEAGGNSPLHF	TGTGCCAGCAGCTTAGCGGAGGCAGGGGGAAATTCACCCCTCCACTTT
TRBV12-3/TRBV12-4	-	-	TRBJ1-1	CASSMGQLNTEAFF	TGTGCCAGCAGTATGGGACAACTAAACACTGAAGCTTTCTTT
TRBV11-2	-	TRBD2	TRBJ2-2	CASSLVGLAAASNTGELFF	TGTGCCAGCAGCTTAGTGGGACTAGCGGCAGCTTCGAACACCGGGGAGCTGTTTTTT
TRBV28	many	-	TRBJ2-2	CASNKGPSLTKGSRSAGELFF	TGTGCCAGCAATAAGGGCCCTTCGCTCACTAAAGGGTCTCGTTCGGCCGGGGAGCTGTTTTTT
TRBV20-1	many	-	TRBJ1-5	CSASPSNQPQHF	TGCAGTGCTAGCCCTAGCAATCAGCCCCAGCATTTT
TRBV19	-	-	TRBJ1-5	CASSQPGRNQPQHF	TGTGCCAGTTCCCAACCCGGGCGCAATCAGCCCCAGCATTTT
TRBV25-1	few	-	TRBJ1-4	CASTGGAGKLFF	TGTGCCAGCACGGGGGGGGCTGGAAAACTGTTTTTT
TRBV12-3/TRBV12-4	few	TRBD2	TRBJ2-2	CASRGIGGSTGELFF	TGTGCCAGCAGAGGAATCGGGGGGAGTACCGGGGAGCTGTTTTTT
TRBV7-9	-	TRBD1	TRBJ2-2	CASSAGQGYTGELFF	TGTGCCAGCAGCGCGGGACAGGGGTACACCGGGGAGCTGTTTTTT
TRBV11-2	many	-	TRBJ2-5	CASSLGLQEGTQYF	TGTGCCAGCAGCCTAGGGTTACAGGAGGGAACCCAGTACTTC
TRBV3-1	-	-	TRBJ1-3	CASSQGQENTIYF	TGTGCCAGCAGCCAAGGGCAGGAAAACACCATATATTTT
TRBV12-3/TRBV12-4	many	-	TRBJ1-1	CASSLTGENTEAFF	TGTGCCAGCAGTTTGACCGGGGAGAACACTGAAGCTTTCTTT
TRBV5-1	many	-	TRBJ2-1	CASSLGSGLSNEQFF	TGCGCCAGCAGCCTTGGCAGCGGTTTGAGCAATGAGCAGTTCTTC
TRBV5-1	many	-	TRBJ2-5	CASSLGGREPTAETQYF	TGCGCCAGCAGCTTGGGGGGAAGGGAGCCAACCGCGGAGACCCAGTACTTC
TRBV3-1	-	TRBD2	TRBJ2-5	CASSQTLAGFETQYF	TGTGCCAGCAGCCAGACTCTAGCGGGGTTTGAGACCCAGTACTTC
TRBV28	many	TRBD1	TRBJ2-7	CASSFLIPGQGEDEQYF	TGTGCCAGCAGTTTTCTTATTCCGGGACAGGGGGAGGACGAGCAGTACTTC
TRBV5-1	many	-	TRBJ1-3	CASSFGPSGNTIYF	TGCGCCAGCAGCTTCGGCCCCTCTGGAAACACCATATATTTT
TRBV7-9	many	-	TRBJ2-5	CASSYLGETQYF	TGTGCCAGCAGCTACCTTGGCGAGACCCAGTACTTC
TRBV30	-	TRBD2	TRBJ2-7	CAWSVPGLAGGPRAYEQYF	TGTGCCTGGAGTGTCCCGGGACTAGCGGGGGGCCCCCGAGCCTACGAGCAGTACTTC
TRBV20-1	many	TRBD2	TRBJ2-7	CSALGTSGTYEQYF	TGCAGTGCTCTCGGGACTAGCGGAACCTACGAGCAGTACTTC
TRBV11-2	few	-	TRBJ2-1	CASSPRGFSYNEQFF	TGTGCCAGCAGCCCACGCGGATTCTCCTACAATGAGCAGTTCTTC
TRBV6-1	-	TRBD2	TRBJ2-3	CASSSGATQYF	TGTGCCAGCAGTAGCGGGGCTACGCAGTATTTT
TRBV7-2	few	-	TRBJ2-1	CASTPGQSSYNEQFF	TGTGCCAGCACCCCGGGGCAGAGCTCCTACAATGAGCAGTTCTTC
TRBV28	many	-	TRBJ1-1	CASSPPTRGTEAFF	TGTGCCAGCAGTCCTCCTACTCGGGGCACTGAAGCTTTCTTT
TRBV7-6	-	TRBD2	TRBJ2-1	CASSPTRGAGDEQFF	TGTGCCAGCAGCCCCACGCGGGGGGCCGGGGATGAGCAGTTCTTC
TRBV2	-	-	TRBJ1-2	CASSEMGVYGYTF	TGTGCCAGCAGTGAAATGGGTGTTTATGGCTACACCTTC
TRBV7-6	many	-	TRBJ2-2	CASSSRATTSFTGELFF	TGTGCCAGCAGCTCCCGGGCCACTACTAGTTTCACCGGGGAGCTGTTTTTT
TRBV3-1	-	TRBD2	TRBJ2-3	CTISQVEVWSGRLDTQYF	TGTACCATCAGCCAGGTCGAGGTTTGGAGCGGGAGACTGGATACGCAGTATTTT
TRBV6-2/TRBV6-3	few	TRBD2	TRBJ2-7	CASSYSPSPGGYYEQYF	TGTGCCAGCAGTTACTCCCCTTCACCGGGAGGATACTACGAGCAGTACTTC
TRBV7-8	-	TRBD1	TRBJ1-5	CASSSHLAGQGRQPQHF	TGTGCCAGCAGCTCCCACCTCGCGGGACAGGGACGTCAGCCCCAGCATTTT